This TCR beta chain came from a study of post-analysis software for immune sequencing data. On the study more broadly: The study covered relapsing-remitting, secondary progressive and progressive-relapsing courses of multiple sclerosis.

The CDR3 contains 16 residues. CDR1 and CDR2 from the germline V gene are SGHTA and FQGNSA. V was trimmed by 0 bases and J by 5 bases, leaving 16 bases between them. This clonotype has only a few counts. Its antigen is unknown. Tagging with unique molecular identifiers was a feature of the TCR beta cDNA libraries. It was from roughly 1 to 10 million T cells that 530,000 or so cDNA molecules came. One entry per CDR3 protein, called by TCRdb with MiXCR from the PCR reads. The table shows roughly 670,000 distinct CDR3 sequences, with roughly three fifths occurring only once. General study results and limits: Strong co-clustering by F measure was evident for samples that had been prepared in the same batch. TRBV segments more frequent in patients than in controls numbered a few and included TRBV5-6, TRBV5-1 and TRBV20-1.

The sample consisted of blood. This clonotype originated in a girl aged 2 to 9 with multiple sclerosis. This chain uses TRBV7-2 with TRBJ2-5; D perhaps matches TRBD2 (6 bases). CDR3 residues: CASSLAQLAGTETQYF. The CDR3 DNA sequence: TGTGCCAGCAGCTTAGCGCAACTAGCAGGGACCGAGACCCAGTACTTC. Supplemented by reference TRBV7-2 and TRBJ2-5, the full variable domain reads GAGVSQSPSNKVTEKGKDVELRCDPISGHTALYWYRQSLGQGLEFLIYFQGNSAPDKSGLPSDRFSAERTGGSVSTLTIQRTQQEDSAVYLCASSLAQLAGTETQYFGPGTRLLVL.